This T cell receptor beta chain was found in a study of blood T cell repertoires in COVID-19 (dated by TCRdb to the early 2020s). About the study as a whole: Samples covering the acute and convalescent phases of COVID-19 were provided by collaborators in the United States, Italy and Spain. The repertoires were released in a freely available public database meant as a resource for research on the immune response to SARS-CoV-2. The material from the prospective study consisted of cDNA or gDNA derived from T cells, B-cell-depleted T cells, or PBMCs. The sample metadata nearly always contained a de-identified subject ID, COVID-19 status, age in years and sex. HLA class I and class II types, where available, came from metadata supplied by the sample provider rather than from assay-based typing. Deeply sampled blood TCRbeta repertoires from subjects exposed to, actively infected with, or recovered from COVID-19 were included in the dataset. Samples were obtained from the ongoing ImmuneRACE study (first 160 participants) and from 950 to 1,500 subjects provided by 6 global collaborators.

Turning to this clone: The target of this receptor is not known. Per-nucleotide qualities are absent, and no much larger clonotype sits a single base away.

General study outcomes and caveats: The amount of clinical and demographic metadata varied by source and participant and was provided uncurated.

Whole blood was collected in K2EDTA tubes by collaborating institutions according to the institutions' own protocols. Collaborator samples were shipped for TCRbeta analysis as frozen whole blood, isolated PBMCs, or DNA extracted from either sample type. From a lookup of the germline V gene, CDR1 and CDR2 are MRHNA and SNTAGT. V and J are truncated by 7 bases and 5 bases respectively, leaving an intervening sequence of 9 bases. From the cysteine up to the phenylalanine, the CDR3 has a length of 12 residues. The kept DNA is CDR3 alone, 36 bases in frame from the first base. TCRbeta CDR3 regions were amplified from genomic DNA by means of the immunoSEQ Assay, a bias-controlled multiplex PCR. The study's own analysis went as follows. The number of nucleated cells in each sample was estimated from the amplification of reference gene primers within the assay. To quantify the absolute abundance of each unique TCRbeta CDR3 rearrangement, sequence reads were collapsed and filtered. For each sample, productive Simpson clonality was calculated by taking the square root of Simpson's diversity index across productive rearrangements. The source is immuneACCESS, and TCRdb retained only in-frame sequences with V and J called. Part of the clones is not carried over; for the studies checked, unresolved V genes explain less than half of this, and the remainder is unexplained. V and J calls and clone size are as listed in that table; D and trimming were resolved from the DNA. The sample table holds 95,000 to 130,000 clones, of which around four fifths were seen once. The biggest ten clones account for under 3% of the sample.

This sequence was found in a man aged 30 to 39 with acute or convalescent COVID-19. Sequenced sample: peripheral blood. This chain is built from TRBV6-4 and TRBJ1-5; 6 matching bases give a weak D call of TRBD1. The CDR3 corresponds to CASTTGYQPQHF. The DNA is as follows: TGTGCCAGCACTACAGGGTATCAGCCCCAGCATTTT.